These 7 T cell receptor beta chains came from one sample sequenced in a study of cytomegalovirus exposure and HLA in healthy donors. Amplification used 60 Vbeta primers and 13 Jbeta primers. TCRdb keeps only in-frame clones here, not all; method: immunoSEQ multiplex PCR. The sample is made up of fewer than 150,000 clones, and the top ten hold 2% of it. Sequencing was done on a sample of PBMCs. Receptors were obtained from a woman in her sixties or seventies in good health and CMV-seronegative.

The chain has TRBV5-1 and TRBJ2-3, with 8 bases that match TRBD1. V trimming: 0 bases; J trimming: 4 bases; junction bases outside the gene matches: 4. Germline CDR1 and CDR2: SGHRS and YFSETQ. This CDR3 spans 15 amino acids. CDR3 residues: CASSLAQGASDTQYF. CDR3 bases: TGCGCCAGCAGCTTGGCCCAGGGGGCCTCAGATACGCAGTATTTT.

The rearrangement joins TRBV27 to TRBJ1-2, with 8 bases identical to TRBD1. V shed 5 bases, J shed 3 bases, and the junction held 14 bases outside the gene matches. Germline assignment: CDR1 MNHEY and CDR2 SMNVEV (reference sequence). The length of the CDR3 is 17 residues. The chain's CDR3 is CASSLRLGAGGDYGYTF. The DNA of the CDR3 is TGTGCCAGCAGTCTCCGCTTAGGGGCAGGGGGCGACTATGGCTACACCTTC.

The rearrangement joins TRBV5-4 to TRBJ2-2; possibly TRBD1 for D (5 bases). The germline V gene has CDR1 SGHNT and CDR2 YYREEE (reference sequence). Trimming left V 7 bases short and J 6 bases short, with 25 bases between. The CDR3 loop spans 17 amino acids. CDR3 sequence: CASGPSGAGHSPGELFF. The CDR3 nucleotides read TGTGCCAGCGGTCCTTCTGGGGCAGGGCATAGTCCCGGGGAGCTGTTTTTT.

The V call is TRBV4-1, the J call TRBJ2-2; maybe TRBD1 (6 bases). Germline assignment: CDR1 MGHRA and CDR2 YSYEKL. Between the trimmed V and J ends, which lost 1 base and 1 base, there was a span of 19 bases. The CDR3 contains 19 residues. CDR3 amino acids: CASSQGNGQKKKNTGELFF. As DNA, the CDR3 is TGCGCCAGCAGCCAAGGAAACGGACAGAAAAAGAAGAACACCGGGGAGCTGTTTTTT.

The chain couples TRBV11-3 to TRBJ2-2; D is possibly TRBD1 (6 bases). Trimming pared 5 bases from V and 1 base from J, leaving 14 bases between. The CDR3 is 16 amino acids. Per germline, CDR1 SGHNT and CDR2 YENEEA. For the CDR3, the DNA is TGTGCCAGCAGCCTACGGACAGTAGGGAACACCGGGGAGCTGTTTTTT. The encoded protein is CASSLRTVGNTGELFF.

The chain joins TRBV12-5 to TRBJ1-2, with a possible D match to TRBD1 (5 bases). Germline CDR1 reads LGHNT; CDR2 reads FRNRAP. The CDR3 loop spans 19 amino acids. Trimming removed 1 base at V and 1 base at J, with 22 bases between. CDR3 nucleotides: TGTGCTAGTGGTTTGGAAATAGGGGTCAGGGCTTGGGGTAACTATGGCTACACCTTC. Translated, it gives CASGLEIGVRAWGNYGYTF. Full variable domain (missing parts from reference TRBV12-5 and TRBJ1-2): DARVTQTPRHKVTEMGQEVTMRCQPILGHNTVFWYRQTMMQGLELLAYFRNRAPLDDSGMPKDRFSAEMPDATLATLKIQPSEPRDSAVYFCASGLEIGVRAWGNYGYTFGSGTRLTVV.

The chain has TRBV5-6 and TRBJ1-1, with 9 bases identical to TRBD1. This CDR3 has 15 amino acids. Looked up from germline, CDR1 is SGHDT and CDR2 is YYEEEE. With 4 bases clipped from V and 1 base from J, the junction kept 5 bases outside the gene matches. The CDR3 loop reads CASSLPGQGNTEAFF. DNA for the CDR3: TGTGCCAGCAGCCTACCGGGACAGGGGAACACTGAAGCTTTCTTT. The whole variable domain, filled in from reference TRBV5-6 and TRBJ1-1, reads DAGVTQSPTHLIKTRGQQVTLRCSPKSGHDTVSWYQQALGQGPQFIFQYYEEEERQRGNFPDRFSGHQFPNYSSELNVNALLLGDSALYLCASSLPGQGNTEAFFGQGTRLTVV.